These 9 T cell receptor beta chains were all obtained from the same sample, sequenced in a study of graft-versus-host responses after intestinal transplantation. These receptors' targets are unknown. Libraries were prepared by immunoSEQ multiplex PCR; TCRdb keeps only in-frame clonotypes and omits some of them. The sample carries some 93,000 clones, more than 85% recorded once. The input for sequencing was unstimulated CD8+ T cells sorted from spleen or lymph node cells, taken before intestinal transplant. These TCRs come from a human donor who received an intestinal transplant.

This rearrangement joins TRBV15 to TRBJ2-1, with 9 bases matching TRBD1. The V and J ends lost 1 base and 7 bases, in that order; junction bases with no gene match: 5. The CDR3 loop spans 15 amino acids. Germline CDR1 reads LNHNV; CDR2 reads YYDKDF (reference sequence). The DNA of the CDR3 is TGTGCCACCAGCAGAGTCGGACAGGGGAGTAATGAGCAGTTCTTC. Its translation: CATSRVGQGSNEQFF.

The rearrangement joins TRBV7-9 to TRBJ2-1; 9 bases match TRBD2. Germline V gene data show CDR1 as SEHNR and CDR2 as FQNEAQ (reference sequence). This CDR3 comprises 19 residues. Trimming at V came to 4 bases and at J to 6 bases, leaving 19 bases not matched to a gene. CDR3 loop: CASSSHRLGGGANRNEQFF. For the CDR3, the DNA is TGTGCCAGCAGCTCCCACCGACTGGGCGGGGGGGCCAATCGCAATGAGCAGTTCTTC.

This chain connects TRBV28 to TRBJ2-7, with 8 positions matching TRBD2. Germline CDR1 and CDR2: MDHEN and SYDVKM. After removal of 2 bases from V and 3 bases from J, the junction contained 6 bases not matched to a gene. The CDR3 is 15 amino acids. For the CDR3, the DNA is TGTGCCAGCAGTTTAATCGCGGGAGGAAGCTACGAGCAGTACTTC. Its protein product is CASSLIAGGSYEQYF.

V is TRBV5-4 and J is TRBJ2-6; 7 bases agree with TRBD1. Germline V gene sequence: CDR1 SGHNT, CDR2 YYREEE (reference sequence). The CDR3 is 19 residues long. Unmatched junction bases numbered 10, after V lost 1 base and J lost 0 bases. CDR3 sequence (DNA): TGTGCCAGCAGCTTGTTTGGGACAGAATACTACTCTGGGGCCAACGTCCTGACTTTC. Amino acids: CASSLFGTEYYSGANVLTF.

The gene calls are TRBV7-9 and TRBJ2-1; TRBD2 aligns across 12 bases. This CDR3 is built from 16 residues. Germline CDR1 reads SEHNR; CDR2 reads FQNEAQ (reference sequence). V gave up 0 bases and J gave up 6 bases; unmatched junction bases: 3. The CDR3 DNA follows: TGTGCCAGCAGCTTAGCGACTAGCGGGAGAGCCAATGAGCAGTTCTTC. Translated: CASSLATSGRANEQFF.

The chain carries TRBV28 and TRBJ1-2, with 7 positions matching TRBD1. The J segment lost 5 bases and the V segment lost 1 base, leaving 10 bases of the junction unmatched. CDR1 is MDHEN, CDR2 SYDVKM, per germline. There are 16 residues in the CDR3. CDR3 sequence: CASSLYFQTGRYGYTF. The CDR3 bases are TGTGCCAGCAGTTTATATTTTCAGACAGGGAGGTATGGCTACACCTTC.

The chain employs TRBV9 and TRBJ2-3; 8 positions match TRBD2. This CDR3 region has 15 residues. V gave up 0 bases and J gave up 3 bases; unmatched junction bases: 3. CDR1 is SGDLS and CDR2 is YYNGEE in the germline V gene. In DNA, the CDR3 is TGTGCCAGCAGCGTAGGGACTAGCAGAACAGATACGCAGTATTTT. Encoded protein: CASSVGTSRTDTQYF.

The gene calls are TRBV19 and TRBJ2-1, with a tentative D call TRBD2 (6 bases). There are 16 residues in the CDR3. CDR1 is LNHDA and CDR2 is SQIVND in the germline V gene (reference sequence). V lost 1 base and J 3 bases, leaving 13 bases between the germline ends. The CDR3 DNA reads TGTGCCAGTAGTATAGTTCGGACTACCGACTACAATGAGCAGTTCTTC. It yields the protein CASSIVRTTDYNEQFF.

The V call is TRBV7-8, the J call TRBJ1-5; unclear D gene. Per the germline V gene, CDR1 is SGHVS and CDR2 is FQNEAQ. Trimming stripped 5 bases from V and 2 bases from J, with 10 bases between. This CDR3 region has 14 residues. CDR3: CASSLGQGNQPQHF. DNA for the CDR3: TGTGCCAGCAGCCTTGGCCAGGGCAATCAGCCCCAGCATTTT.